This passage covers 26 T cell receptor beta chains from one sample sequenced in a study of CD8 T cells in Susac syndrome (dated by TCRdb to between 2018 and 2021). Library construction relied on the immunoSEQ multiplex PCR assay. RNA was extracted using the RNeasy kit, and roughly 0.45 to 1 ug of the RNA was reverse transcribed with random hexamers. TCRdb reanalyzed the raw reads on its own, using fastp at Q25 for trimming and MiXCR for clone calling, and kept in-frame beta chains. Merged by CDR3 protein, the rows form single entries marked with the most common genes and DNA. Within this sample are 150,000 to 200,000 distinct CDR3 sequences, with 85% to 95% of them counted one time only. The top ten hold roughly 0.11% of the sample. The sample was CD4+ T cells from PBMCs. The receptors here all came from a human donor with Susac syndrome.

The chain joins TRBV29-1 to TRBJ2-3, with 9 bases lining up with TRBD1. V dropped 6 bases and J dropped 0; count of bases not matched to a gene: 1. CDR3 length: 13 amino acids. The germline CDR1 and CDR2 sequences are SQVTM and ANQGSEA. The CDR3 DNA is TGCAGCGTCGGACAGGGGAGCACAGATACGCAGTATTTT. Its protein product is CSVGQGSTDTQYF.

This sequence joins TRBV12-3 or TRBV12-4 and TRBJ1-6; TRBD1 matches at 10 bases. This CDR3 is 15 amino acids long. The trim removed 5 bases at V and 8 bases at J, leaving 6 bases unmatched. CDR3 in DNA: TGTGCCAGCAGTCTCTTCGGGACAGGGGATTCACCCCTCCACTTT. It codes for CASSLFGTGDSPLHF.

This clonotype was seen a handful of times. The chain employs TRBV18 and TRBJ1-4, with D possibly TRBD1 on 6 matching bases. Trimming took 3 bases from V and 6 from J, leaving 8 bases between them. This CDR3 has 13 amino acids. CDR1 is KGHSH, CDR2 LQKENI, per germline. The CDR3 region has the DNA TGTGCCAGCTCACCTTGGACAGATGAAAAACTGTTTTTT. Protein: CASSPWTDEKLFF.

The DNA of the CDR3 is TGTGCCAGCAGCCAGTCAGGGCGGGGGGGCTTCGGAAGAGAGACCCAGTACTTC. This translates into CASSQSGRGGFGRETQYF. The rearrangement uses TRBV3-1 and TRBJ2-5; 9 nucleotides line up with TRBD2. V lost 3 bases and J lost 4; bases outside the gene matches: 15. Germline-derived CDR1 and CDR2 are LGHDT and YNNKEL (reference sequence). The CDR3 has 18 amino acids.

V gene TRBV7-9 combines with J gene TRBJ1-5, with D uncertain. Germline lookup yields CDR1 SEHNR and CDR2 FQNEAQ (reference sequence). CDR3 length: 16 amino acids. V lost 1 base and J 4 bases, leaving 14 bases between the germline ends. CDR3 sequence (DNA): TGTGCCAGCAGCTTAGGGGTGGGCAGGCTTAATCAGCCCCAGCATTTT. This sequence encodes CASSLGVGRLNQPQHF.

The V call is TRBV12-3 or TRBV12-4, the J call TRBJ2-1, with 10 nucleotides matching TRBD2. V dropped 9 bases and J dropped 1; count of bases not matched to a gene: 3. The CDR3 extends over 14 amino acids. The CDR3 nucleotides are TGTGCCAGTAGTAGCGGGGGGTCCTACAATGAGCAGTTCTTC. It specifies CASSSGGSYNEQFF.

The chain recombines TRBV19 with TRBJ1-1; TRBD1 agrees at 8 bases. J lost 5 bases, V lost 10 bases, and 9 bases had no gene match. This CDR3 region has 13 residues. Germline V gene lookup returns CDR1 LNHDA and CDR2 SQIVND (reference sequence). CDR3 region: CATVGQGGTEAFF. CDR3 bases: TGTGCCACTGTCGGACAGGGCGGGACTGAAGCTTTCTTT.

The chain has TRBV20-1 and TRBJ1-2; a weak D match, TRBD1 (5 bases). In germline, CDR1 is DFQATT, CDR2 SNEGSKA (reference sequence). V lost 6 bases and J 4 bases, leaving 9 bases between the germline ends. The CDR3 spans 11 residues. CDR3 nucleotide sequence: TGCAGTGCAGAGCAGGGCTATGGCTACACCTTC. Translated, it gives CSAEQGYGYTF.

This chain uses TRBV3-1 with TRBJ2-6; TRBD1 aligns across 10 bases. Losses at the gene ends were 4 bases for V and 0 bases for J; bases not matched to a gene: 6. This CDR3 has 18 amino acids. Germline assignment: CDR1 LGHDT and CDR2 YNNKEL (reference sequence). The CDR3 loop reads CASSPRDRGGSGANVLTF. CDR3 bases: TGTGCCAGCAGCCCCCGGGACAGGGGCGGCTCTGGGGCCAACGTCCTGACTTTC.

This sequence joins TRBV5-4 and TRBJ2-3, with D possibly being TRBD1 (6 bases). There are 16 residues in the CDR3. The V end was cut by 0 bases, the J end by 0 bases, with 11 bases between. Germline CDR1 SGHNT, CDR2 YYREEE (reference sequence). The CDR3 reads CASSLALRGSTDTQYF. The CDR3 DNA reads as TGTGCCAGCAGCTTGGCTCTCAGGGGTAGCACAGATACGCAGTATTTT.

V and J are TRBV18 and TRBJ2-7; 7 bases match TRBD1. Germline lookup yields CDR1 KGHSH and CDR2 LQKENI. Losses at the gene ends were 3 bases for V and 3 bases for J; bases not matched to a gene: 5. The CDR3 contains 14 residues. CDR3: CASSPTRDSYEQYF. The CDR3 DNA is TGTGCCAGCTCACCGACCCGGGACAGCTACGAGCAGTACTTC.

This chain uses TRBV29-1 with TRBJ1-4; tentative D call: TRBD1 (5 bases). Germline assignment: CDR1 SQVTM and CDR2 ANQGSEA. The V end was cut by 4 bases, the J end by 2 bases, with 11 bases between. CDR3 length: 14 residues. CDR3 sequence: CSVGRAQTNEKLFF. The DNA for the CDR3 is TGCAGCGTTGGCAGGGCGCAGACTAATGAAAAACTGTTTTTT. The full variable domain, in which reference TRBV29-1 and TRBJ1-4 provide the parts outside the CDR3, is SAVISQKPSRDICQRGTSLTIQCQVDSQVTMMFWYRQQPGQSLTLIATANQGSEATYESGFVIDKFPISRPNLTFSTLTVSNMSPEDSSIYLCSVGRAQTNEKLFFGSGTQLSVL.

V usage is TRBV9 and J usage is TRBJ1-6; D is possibly TRBD1 (6 bases). V lost 5 bases, J lost 3 bases, and 12 bases lay in between. Germline loops: CDR1 SGDLS, CDR2 YYNGEE. The CDR3 extends over 15 amino acids. The CDR3 here is CASRKNRDYNSPLHF. The CDR3 nucleotides read TGTGCCAGCAGGAAAAACAGGGACTATAATTCACCCCTCCACTTT.

This chain links TRBV7-2 with TRBJ2-7, with 12 bases matching TRBD2. This CDR3 contains 16 residues. J was trimmed by 4 bases and V by 5 bases; bases with no gene match: 9. Germline V gives CDR1 SGHTA, CDR2 FQGNSA. CDR3 in amino acids: CASSGRTSGESYEQYF. Here the CDR3 DNA reads TGTGCCAGCAGCGGCAGGACTAGCGGGGAATCTTACGAGCAGTACTTC.

The chain is built from TRBV5-1 and TRBJ2-1; 16 nucleotides align to TRBD2. This CDR3 is 19 amino acids long. Germline trimming cut 7 bases from V and 2 bases from J; bases unmatched to any gene: 12. The germline gives CDR1 SGHRS, CDR2 YFSETQ. This CDR3 is CASGRTAGTSGGAYNEQFF. The CDR3, as DNA: TGCGCCAGCGGGCGGACGGCCGGGACTAGCGGGGGGGCCTACAATGAGCAGTTCTTC.

The chain couples TRBV5-1 to TRBJ2-2; D gene ambiguous. V lost 4 bases to trimming and J lost 4 bases, with 14 bases between them. From germline, CDR1 is SGHRS and CDR2 YFSETQ. CDR3 size: 15 residues. DNA of the CDR3: TGCGCCAGCAGCCTGGATTATGCTTCCACCGGGGAGCTGTTTTTT. The encoded protein is CASSLDYASTGELFF.

This chain links TRBV15 with TRBJ2-5; weak D call: TRBD2 (6 bases). The CDR3 covers 15 residues. Trimming left V 0 bases short and J 2 bases short, with 10 bases between. Germline loops: CDR1 LNHNV, CDR2 YYDKDF (reference sequence). The CDR3 nucleotides read TGTGCCACCAGCAGAGATCGACTAGAACAAGAGACCCAGTACTTC. Translation: CATSRDRLEQETQYF.

The CDR3 sequence is CSPRLAGRTDTQYF. The CDR3 DNA follows: TGCAGCCCCAGACTAGCGGGAAGGACAGATACGCAGTATTTT. The V gene is TRBV29-1, the J gene TRBJ2-3, with TRBD2 matching over 11 bases. Germline CDR1 and CDR2: SQVTM and ANQGSEA. J was trimmed by 3 bases and V by 8 bases; bases with no gene match: 7. The CDR3 is 14 residues long.

The chain employs TRBV18 and TRBJ1-1; no clear D gene. CDR1 and CDR2 (germline): KGHSH, LQKENI. V was cut by 3 bases and J by 1 base, with 9 bases left in between. This CDR3 has 14 amino acids. The CDR3 nucleotides read TGTGCCAGCTCACCGAAGGAGGGGAACACTGAAGCTTTCTTT. Protein product: CASSPKEGNTEAFF.

The chain carries TRBV6-5 and TRBJ2-7, with TRBD1 matching 7 bases. The CDR3 is made up of 16 amino acids. Germline lookup yields CDR1 MNHEY and CDR2 SVGAGI. The ends lost 0 bases at V and 0 bases at J; junction bases unmatched: 5. The chain's CDR3 is CASSYSTDRSSYEQYF. The CDR3 DNA reads as TGTGCCAGCAGTTACTCGACGGACAGGAGCTCCTACGAGCAGTACTTC.

V gene TRBV20-1 combines with J gene TRBJ2-7; D call uncertain. CDR1 and CDR2 from the germline V gene are DFQATT and SNEGSKA (reference sequence). CDR3 length: 11 amino acids. The V and J ends lost 1 base and 7 bases respectively, with 8 bases between them. The CDR3 here is CSARVTGEQYF. The DNA of the CDR3 is TGCAGTGCTAGAGTCACCGGGGAGCAGTACTTC.

J is TRBJ2-5 and V is TRBV5-1; no clear D gene. This CDR3 region has 11 residues. Germline CDR1 SGHRS, CDR2 YFSETQ. Trimming pared 2 bases from V and 5 bases from J, leaving 4 bases between. The CDR3 nucleotides read TGCGCCAGCAGCTTTGAGGAGACCCAGTACTTC. It encodes CASSFEETQYF.

V is TRBV5-1 and J is TRBJ1-1, with TRBD1 identical over 8 bases. V was clipped by 5 bases and J by 4 bases; unmatched bases: 13. This CDR3 region has 16 residues. CDR1 SGHRS and CDR2 YFSETQ come from the germline V gene. The CDR3 loop reads CASSFMATGDGTEAFF. The CDR3 DNA reads as TGCGCCAGCAGTTTTATGGCGACAGGGGATGGCACTGAAGCTTTCTTT.

This chain links TRBV20-1 with TRBJ2-5, with 11 bases matching TRBD2. From germline, CDR1 is DFQATT and CDR2 SNEGSKA (reference sequence). CDR3 size: 14 residues. Germline trimming cut 5 bases from V and 1 base from J; bases unmatched to any gene: 3. The DNA of the CDR3 is TGCAGTGCTGTAGCGGGGGGGTTCCAAGAGACCCAGTACTTC. It codes for CSAVAGGFQETQYF.

V gene TRBV9 combines with J gene TRBJ2-1, with 8 nucleotides matching TRBD2. The V segment lost 3 bases and the J segment 2 bases; nucleotides outside the gene matches: 4. The length of the CDR3 is 15 residues. CDR1 and CDR2 from the germline V gene are SGDLS and YYNGEE. The CDR3: CASSARGGTYNEQFF. DNA of the CDR3: TGTGCCAGCAGCGCCCGCGGGGGGACCTACAATGAGCAGTTCTTC.

This clonotype was seen just once. This rearrangement joins TRBV2 to TRBJ1-5; D call uncertain. Per germline, CDR1 SNHLY and CDR2 FYNNEI. This CDR3 spans 15 amino acids. V lost 1 base and J lost 2, with 9 bases in between. The CDR3 region is CASSEEAVGNQPQHF. The CDR3 DNA reads TGTGCCAGCAGTGAAGAGGCAGTCGGCAATCAGCCCCAGCATTTT.